The rows below give T cell receptor beta chains drawn from one sample of a study of cytomegalovirus exposure and HLA in healthy donors. Assay: immunoSEQ multiplex PCR; the TCRdb copy retains only in-frame clones and omits some. The repertoire includes about 130,000 clones, over 70% of them detected once, and about 2.1% sits in the top ten. The sample comprised PBMCs. Receptors were obtained from a woman aged 35 to 49 in good health and CMV-seropositive. Each CDR3 is given with its conserved first and last residue. The order of the fields is V gene, clone size, CDR3 length, J gene, D gene, CDR3 DNA, CDR3 protein. The D gene is left open where the match is weak. Not every row has a clone size; where given, it reads once, few, many or a size class.

TRBV7-2,.,15,TRBJ2-1,TRBD2,TGTGCCAGCCTTCTTAGCGGGGGACCCTACAATGAGCAGTTCTTC,CASLLSGGPYNEQFF
TRBV5-1,.,15,TRBJ2-1,TRBD2,TGCGCCACCAACTCGGCCGGCGGGAGAGGGGATGAGCAGTTCTTC,CATNSAGGRGDEQFF
TRBV5-1,.,15,TRBJ1-4,.,TGCGCCAGCAGCTTGGAAGCGGTCCGAGGCGAAAAACTGTTTTTT,CASSLEAVRGEKLFF
TRBV7-8,.,16,TRBJ2-7,TRBD2,TGTGCCAGCAGCTTAGGGACTAGCGGGAGCTCCTACGAGCAGTACTTC,CASSLGTSGSSYEQYF
TRBV28,.,15,TRBJ1-3,.,TGTGCCAGCAGCCGACAGCCTCACTCTGGAAACACCATATATTTT,CASSRQPHSGNTIYF
TRBV6-1,.,16,TRBJ1-1,TRBD1,TGTGCCAGCAGTGATGTAAAACAGGGGGCAAACACTGAAGCTTTCTTT,CASSDVKQGANTEAFF
TRBV30,.,15,TRBJ1-3,.,TGTGCCTGGAGTGTTGGGGCGAGCTCTGGAAACACCATATATTTT,CAWSVGASSGNTIYF
TRBV27,.,14,TRBJ1-1,.,TGTGCCAGCAGTTTCGGGGGGCGGAACACTGAAGCTTTCTTT,CASSFGGRNTEAFF
TRBV18,.,18,TRBJ2-2,.,TGTGCCAGCTCACCACCGCTTCGGGGACTGACGAACACCGGGGAGCTGTTTTTT,CASSPPLRGLTNTGELFF
TRBV6-1,.,10,TRBJ2-5,.,TGTGCCAGTCTTAGGGGCGACCAGTACTTC,CASLRGDQYF
TRBV6-6,.,14,TRBJ2-1,TRBD1,TGTGCCAGCAGCGACAGGGACACTTACAATGAGCAGTTCTTC,CASSDRDTYNEQFF
TRBV7-7,.,14,TRBJ2-2,TRBD1,TGTGCCAGCAGCTCTGGGACAGCGACCGGGGAGCTGTTTTTT,CASSSGTATGELFF
TRBV6-6,.,16,TRBJ1-2,TRBD1,TGTGCCAGCAGTTACTTCGACAGGGGTGACTACTATGGCTACACCTTC,CASSYFDRGDYYGYTF
TRBV5-1,.,13,TRBJ2-7,.,TGCGCCAGCAGCTTGGGCCAGAACTACGAGCAGTACTTC,CASSLGQNYEQYF
TRBV18,.,16,TRBJ1-4,.,TGTGCCAGCTCAAAAGGGGCTGGCATTAGCAAGGAAAAACTGTTTTTT,CASSKGAGISKEKLFF
TRBV5-1,few,14,TRBJ1-1,TRBD1,TGCGCCAGCAGCACCGGACAGGGAGGAACTGAAGCTTTCTTT,CASSTGQGGTEAFF
TRBV9,.,13,TRBJ2-1,.,TGTGCCAGCAGCCAAGAGGCCCGCAATGAGCAGTTCTTC,CASSQEARNEQFF
TRBV5-4,few,15,TRBJ2-7,TRBD1,TGTGCCAGCAGCTCTCCGGGACAGGGGAACTACGAGCAGTACTTC,CASSSPGQGNYEQYF
TRBV30,.,13,TRBJ2-3,.,TGTGCCTGGAAGAAGACAGTTACAGATACGCAGTATTTT,CAWKKTVTDTQYF
TRBV28,.,11,TRBJ1-5,.,TGTGCCAGCGACTCGAGAGAGCCCCAGCATTTT,CASDSREPQHF
TRBV28,.,13,TRBJ1-2,.,TGTGCCAGCAGTTTATTAGGGAGCTATGGCTACACCTTC,CASSLLGSYGYTF
TRBV6-5,.,13,TRBJ2-7,TRBD2,TGTGCCAGCAGTTCTAGCGGGCTGTACGAGCAGTACTTC,CASSSSGLYEQYF
TRBV6-5,.,14,TRBJ1-1,TRBD1,TGTGCCAGCAGCGTCGGGACAGGGGGAACTGAAGCTTTCTTT,CASSVGTGGTEAFF
TRBV10-3,.,17,TRBJ2-1,TRBD2,TGTGCCATCAGTGCAAAAATAGCGGGAGGACGCTACAATGAGCAGTTCTTC,CAISAKIAGGRYNEQFF
TRBV9,.,15,TRBJ2-2,.,TGTGCCAGCAGACCGACTAGTCTGGACACCGGGGAGCTGTTTTTT,CASRPTSLDTGELFF
TRBV7-9,.,14,TRBJ2-1,.,TGTGCCAGCAGCTTAATGGTCAGCTACAATGAGCAGTTCTTC,CASSLMVSYNEQFF
TRBV29-1,.,15,TRBJ2-1,TRBD1,TGCAGCGCAAAGCCCGGACAGGGACCACCTATGGAGCAGTTCTTC,CSAKPGQGPPMEQFF
TRBV6-1,.,13,TRBJ1-5,TRBD1,TGTGCCAGCAGTGGGGACAGGGATCAGCCCCAGCATTTT,CASSGDRDQPQHF
TRBV28,.,14,TRBJ1-2,.,TGTGCCAGCAGTTTTCTGGGGGGGCCCTATGGCTACACCTTC,CASSFLGGPYGYTF
TRBV5-6,.,17,TRBJ2-3,TRBD2,TGTGCCAGCAGCTACCTTTTAGCGGGGTCAGTGGCAGATACGCAGTATTTT,CASSYLLAGSVADTQYF
TRBV2,.,17,TRBJ1-5,.,TGTGCCAGCAGGCACGGGAAGTCACAGGGAGTCAATCAGCCCCAGCATTTT,CASRHGKSQGVNQPQHF
TRBV28,.,15,TRBJ1-1,.,TGTGCCAGCAGTTTCGAACCGCCGAGGAACACTGAAGCTTTCTTT,CASSFEPPRNTEAFF
TRBV28,.,14,TRBJ2-7,TRBD1,TGTGCCAGCAGTTTTGGGTACAGGGGGTACGAGCAGTACTTC,CASSFGYRGYEQYF
TRBV19,.,15,TRBJ2-2,TRBD1,TGTGCCAGTAGCACCCCGGACAGGGCAAACGGGGAGCTGTTTTTT,CASSTPDRANGELFF
TRBV4-3,.,16,TRBJ2-1,.,TGCGCCAGCTCTCGTTATCCGGGCTCCGGAGGGCATGAGCAGTTCTTC,CASSRYPGSGGHEQFF
TRBV28,.,15,TRBJ2-7,TRBD2,TGTGCCAGCAGTTCAACCGGGACTAGCGGCTACGAGCAGTACTTC,CASSSTGTSGYEQYF
TRBV2,.,13,TRBJ2-7,TRBD1,TGTGCCACCGTGACAGGGGTCCCCTACGAGCAGTACTTC,CATVTGVPYEQYF
TRBV4-3,once,14,TRBJ2-5,.,TGCGCCAGCAGCCAAACGACTGTGGGAGAGACCCAGTACTTC,CASSQTTVGETQYF
TRBV4-2,.,16,TRBJ1-4,.,TGTGCCAGCAGCCAAGAGGGGGGATTGGCTAATGAAAAACTGTTTTTT,CASSQEGGLANEKLFF
TRBV11-2,.,17,TRBJ1-3,TRBD1,TGTGCCAGCAGCTACGGACAGGTTCCGGGGTCTGGAAACACCATATATTTT,CASSYGQVPGSGNTIYF
TRBV7-2,few,12,TRBJ1-1,.,TGTGCCAGCAGCTTCAGTAACACTGAAGCTTTCTTT,CASSFSNTEAFF
TRBV29-1,few,15,TRBJ2-3,TRBD2,TGCAGCGTTTCCGGGACTAGCGGGAGCACAGATACGCAGTATTTT,CSVSGTSGSTDTQYF
TRBV18,.,15,TRBJ2-5,TRBD2,TGTGCCAGCTCCCTGCTCCCCGGGAGGGAAGAGACCCAGTACTTC,CASSLLPGREETQYF
TRBV6-1,.,14,TRBJ2-7,.,TGTGCCAGCAGTGAGTCTCTAGATCTCTACGAGCAGTACTTC,CASSESLDLYEQYF
TRBV7-8,.,12,TRBJ1-2,.,TGTGCCAGCAGCTTAGAGCGGGGTGGCTACACCTTC,CASSLERGGYTF
TRBV7-6,few,15,TRBJ1-1,.,TGTGCCAGCAGCCCTAGACCCACCCCGAGCACTGAAGCTTTCTTT,CASSPRPTPSTEAFF
TRBV6-5,.,13,TRBJ1-1,.,TGTGCCAGCCGGCGGGGGAGTACAACTGAAGCTTTCTTT,CASRRGSTTEAFF
TRBV6-5,once,13,TRBJ2-5,.,TGTGCCAGCAGTTACGGGGGCCCGGAGACCCAGTACTTC,CASSYGGPETQYF
TRBV5-4,once,18,TRBJ1-6,TRBD1,TGTGCCAGCAGCTCGCCGACAGGGGGTATTTCCTATAATTCACCCCTCCACTTT,CASSSPTGGISYNSPLHF
TRBV5-5,.,15,TRBJ2-5,TRBD1,TGTGCCAGCAGCCCCCGGGACAGGGCCCAAGAGACCCAGTACTTC,CASSPRDRAQETQYF
TRBV7-2,.,14,TRBJ1-5,TRBD1,TGTGCCAGCAGTCGGGACAGGGTAAATCAGCCCCAGCATTTT,CASSRDRVNQPQHF
TRBV9,once,15,TRBJ1-4,.,TGTGCCAGCAGCGTAGGGAGCAGGGGTAGTGAAAAACTGTTTTTT,CASSVGSRGSEKLFF
TRBV14,.,15,TRBJ2-1,TRBD2,TGTGCCAGCAGCCAAGATTGGAGCGGGAGGGATGAGCAGTTCTTC,CASSQDWSGRDEQFF